The entry that follows covers one TCR beta chain sequence. In this sample, this clone turned up a few times. The antigen this receptor binds is unknown. Within one base of it there is no much larger clone, and no base qualities were kept. The donors were healthy, HIV-negative adults who had no recently reported acute infections or vaccinations. Only Caucasian adults living in Nashville, Tennessee, USA were represented among the donors. CD4+ T cells were enriched by magnetic negative selection; naive cells were then positively selected on CD45RA, and the negative fraction formed the memory subset. Blood was collected by leukapheresis, and PBMCs were isolated by Ficoll-Histopaque density gradient centrifugation and then cryopreserved in liquid nitrogen vapor phase. Purity and quantity of every magnetically sorted T cell population were checked by analytical flow cytometry. Each sorted fraction had its genomic DNA isolated and then quantified by UV absorbance on a Nanodrop 2000c.

This entry comes from a study of shared clonotypes between healthy human individuals (dated by TCRdb to the early 2020s). Describing the broader study: The cohort comprised two women and three men aged 18 to 49 years. For each donor, three plates each were used for CD4 naive and CD4 memory, two plates were used for CD8 naive, and one plate was used for CD8 memory. The study deeply sequenced blood TCR repertoires of about five healthy adults to estimate repertoire size and the extent of clonotype sharing between individuals. To increase sequencing depth and limit assay-specific biases, different laboratories used diverse techniques to prepare libraries and sequence TCR repertoires. Per donor, leukapheresis produced somewhere between about 0.94 and 9 billion PBMCs. Findings and caveats that apply to the study as a whole: Pairwise subsampling led to the expectation that sequencing depth would affect the degree of clonotype sharing among donors. Sharing across a handful of donors was observed for 5% to 6.5% of naive CD4, 3% to 3.5% of naive CD8, roughly 2.3% of memory CD4, and approximately 0.41% of memory CD8 clonotypes. Only blood was sampled, and tissue TCR repertoires likely differ from those in blood. Larger estimated clonotype richness was generally found for naive subsets than for memory subsets. Because the study included a small number of donors, the genetic and exposure-history diversity represented was limited. Even with the large sequencing depth, rarefaction of the sorted-subset datasets indicated that sequencing was incomplete. Compared with non-shared clonotypes, the clonotypes found in all four sorted-subset donors had higher generation probabilities.

TCR CDR3 regions were amplified from genomic DNA by multiplex PCR using the deep immunoSEQ assay. Extracted genomic DNA from each cell subset was spread evenly across all wells of several immunoSEQ 96-well plates, with each plate serving as a replicate. For sorted subsets, each replicate PCR was loaded with about 200 ng genomic DNA, equivalent to about 30,000 T cell genomes. Purified libraries were measured with a Qubit 3.0 fluorometer, size-checked on a Bioanalyzer 2100, and measured again with the KAPA Library Quantification kit. Each immunoSEQ 96-well plate was sequenced on its own single-read 150-cycle Illumina NextSeq 550 flow cell. The paper's data handling went like this. Because the immunoSEQ output held only junctional sequences and lacked quality scores, the filtering could not match the filtering applied to full-length reads. Sequences were annotated with PyIR, a Python wrapper for IgBLAST v1.9, using IMGT germline references to assign V/J genes and CDR3. Reads with weak V/J assignments (E-value above 1e-6), missing CDR3, stop codons, out-of-frame junctions, or ambiguous translated residues were removed. A V3J clonotype was defined by an identical inferred V gene, J gene, and CDR3 amino acid sequence. To compute the percentage overlap between repertoires, the number of shared unique clonotypes was divided by the size of the smaller repertoire. RTK rarefaction, the Chao1 estimator, and Recon v2.1 estimates of unobserved clonotypes were used to assess repertoire richness. Generation probabilities were computed with OLGA for all TCRbeta clonotypes obtained by the gDNA method from several donors. Not all clones reach the TCRdb copy of this immuneACCESS table, which keeps in-frame sequences only. Checked studies attribute under half of the gap to unresolved V genes and leave the rest unexplained. D and trimming were read from the DNA, whereas the V and J calls and clone size are those reported in that table. The sample profile shows about a million clones; approximately 80% of them were found once. The top ten constitute about 0.94% of the sample.

The CDR3 starts with the cysteine, ends with the phenylalanine, and has 15 residues. Of all the DNA, just the CDR3 is kept, 45 bases in frame from base 1. V drops 4 bases and J drops 7 bases, leaving 17 bases in between. The CDR1 and CDR2 encoded by the germline V gene are MDHEN and SYDVKM. The sequence came from a man aged 18 to 30 in good health. Some clones in this sample may be carry-over from other donors' samples. The chain joins TRBV28 to TRBJ2-1; the D gene is possibly TRBD2, with 8 bases matching. The sample comprised memory CD4+ T cells from PBMCs. According to the study, the label for this sample's cell subset or site signals: CD45RA-negative fraction. The DNA is TGTGCCAGCAGTTACCCGGGAGGGGGCAGGAATGAGCAGTTCTTC. Protein translation: CASSYPGGGRNEQFF.